This TCR beta chain was observed in a study of post-analysis software for immune sequencing data. General study findings and limits: In patients, a few TRBV segments were more frequent than in controls, with TRBV5-6, TRBV5-1 and TRBV20-1 among them. The authors found that F measure strongly co-clustered same-batch samples. Significantly lower normalized Chao1 diversity was found in patients with multiple sclerosis relative to controls.

TCR beta libraries were prepared from cDNA with unique molecular identifiers. TCRdb re-called the PCR reads through MiXCR, storing one row per CDR3 protein. This table holds approximately 730,000 distinct CDR3 sequences, more than 45% found once. Deletions cut 4 bases from V and 3 bases from J, with 15 bases between. The CDR3 spans 14 residues. Germline CDR1 reads GTSNPN; CDR2 reads SVGIG (reference sequence). Note on this clonotype: The antigen is not known.

This sequence joins TRBV30 and TRBJ2-5; a weak D match, TRBD1 (6 bases). This clonotype originated in a girl under 18 with multiple sclerosis. The sequencing input was blood. Here the CDR3 DNA reads TGTGCCTGGAACCCCAGGGGACCAAAAGAGACCCAGTACTTC. Translating it yields CAWNPRGPKETQYF.